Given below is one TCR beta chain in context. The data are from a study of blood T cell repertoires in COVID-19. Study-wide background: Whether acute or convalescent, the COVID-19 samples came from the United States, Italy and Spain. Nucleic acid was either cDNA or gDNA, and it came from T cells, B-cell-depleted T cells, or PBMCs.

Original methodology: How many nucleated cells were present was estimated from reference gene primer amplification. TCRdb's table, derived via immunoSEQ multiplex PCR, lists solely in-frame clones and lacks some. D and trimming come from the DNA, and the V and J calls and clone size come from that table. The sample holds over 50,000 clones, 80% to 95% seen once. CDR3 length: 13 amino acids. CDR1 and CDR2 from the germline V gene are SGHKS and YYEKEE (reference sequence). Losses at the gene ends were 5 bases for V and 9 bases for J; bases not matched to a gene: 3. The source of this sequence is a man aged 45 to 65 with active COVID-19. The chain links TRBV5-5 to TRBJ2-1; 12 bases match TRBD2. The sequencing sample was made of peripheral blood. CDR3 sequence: CASSRTSGAEQFF. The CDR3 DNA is TGTGCCAGCAGTAGGACTAGCGGGGCTGAGCAGTTCTTC. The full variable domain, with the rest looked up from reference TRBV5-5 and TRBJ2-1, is DAGVTQSPTHLIKTRGQQVTLRCSPISGHKSVSWYQQVLGQGPQFIFQYYEKEERGRGNFPDRFSARQFPNYSSELNVNALLLGDSALYLCASSRTSGAEQFFGPGTRLTVL.